Presented here are 15 T cell receptor beta chains from one specimen sequenced in a study of OX40 agonist ivuxolimab in advanced cancers. Produced via immunoSEQ multiplex PCR; TCRdb's table is partial and in-frame only. The sample holds 75,000 to 80,000 clones, around 82% seen once. This sample comprised CD4+ or CD8+ T cells sorted from blood, obtained in a trial of the OX40 agonist ivuxolimab. The receptors here all came from an adult with an advanced solid tumor such as melanoma, head and neck, liver or kidney cancer.

The J gene is TRBJ1-2, the V gene TRBV19; maybe TRBD1 (6 bases). CDR3 length equals 16 residues. The V end was cut by 1 base, the J end by 4 bases, with 16 bases between. Germline values: CDR1 LNHDA, CDR2 SQIVND (reference sequence). The CDR3 DNA follows: TGTGCCAGTAGTATAGTCTTCCGAGGGGGGTCCTATGGCTACACCTTC. It yields the protein CASSIVFRGGSYGYTF. The whole variable domain, remainder taken from reference TRBV19 and TRBJ1-2, is DGGITQSPKYLFRKEGQNVTLSCEQNLNHDAMYWYRQDPGQGLRLIYYSQIVNDFQKGDIAEGYSVSREKKESFPLTVTSAQKNPTAFYLCASSIVFRGGSYGYTFGSGTRLTVV.

This clone appeared once. V gene TRBV4-1 combines with J gene TRBJ2-1, with 9 bases lining up with TRBD2. CDR1 is MGHRA, CDR2 YSYEKL, per germline. V lost 4 bases and J lost 6; bases outside the gene matches: 10. This CDR3 region has 16 residues. CDR3 sequence reads: CASSPLRVAGVNEQFF. CDR3 nucleotide sequence: TGCGCCAGCAGCCCCCTCCGGGTAGCGGGGGTCAATGAGCAGTTCTTC.

This chain links TRBV29-1 with TRBJ1-3, with unresolved D. The CDR3 totals 12 residues. Trimming cost V 4 bases and J 3 bases, with 7 bases left between them. Germline CDR1 SQVTM, CDR2 ANQGSEA. CDR3 DNA: TGCAGCGTTGGGACGGATGGAAACACCATATATTTT. Amino acid sequence: CSVGTDGNTIYF.

In this sample, this clone turned up a few times. The gene calls are TRBV7-2 and TRBJ2-7; 7 nucleotides match TRBD2. This CDR3 contains 14 residues. Looked up from germline, CDR1 is SGHTA and CDR2 is FQGNSA. J gave up 7 bases and V 0 bases, and 6 bases lay outside the gene matches. The CDR3 reads CASSLAGGPGEQYF. DNA for the CDR3: TGTGCCAGCAGCTTAGCGGGAGGGCCGGGAGAGCAGTACTTC.

The chain couples TRBV5-1 to TRBJ2-3; no clear D gene. Deletions cut 0 bases from V and 0 bases from J, with 8 bases between. Germline loops: CDR1 SGHRS, CDR2 YFSETQ. The CDR3 runs to 15 residues. CDR3 sequence reads: CASSLGAASTDTQYF. The CDR3, as DNA: TGCGCCAGCAGCTTGGGGGCAGCTAGCACAGATACGCAGTATTTT. Full variable domain (missing parts from reference TRBV5-1 and TRBJ2-3): KAGVTQTPRYLIKTRGQQVTLSCSPISGHRSVSWYQQTPGQGLQFLFEYFSETQRNKGNFPGRFSGRQFSNSRSEMNVSTLELGDSALYLCASSLGAASTDTQYFGPGTRLTVL.

The V call is TRBV10-3, the J call TRBJ2-3, with TRBD2 matching 7 bases. Germline V CDR1 and CDR2: ENHRY, SYGVKD. The ends lost 5 bases at V and 1 base at J; junction bases unmatched: 6. This CDR3 comprises 15 residues. The CDR3 sequence: CAISKPREGTDTQYF. CDR3 DNA sequence: TGTGCCATCAGTAAGCCTCGGGAGGGCACAGATACGCAGTATTTT.

The V and J genes are TRBV9 and TRBJ2-6; D remains unclear. The CDR3 length is 14 residues. Trimming removed 1 base at V and 3 bases at J, with 5 bases between. CDR1 and CDR2 (germline): SGDLS, YYNGEE. As DNA, the CDR3 is TGTGCCAGCAGCGTAAGAGGTGGGGCCAACGTCCTGACTTTC. Encoded protein: CASSVRGGANVLTF.

The chain is built from TRBV30 and TRBJ1-4, with a weak D call TRBD1 (6 bases). Trimming removed 2 bases at V and 6 bases at J, with 16 bases between. The CDR3 runs to 15 residues. Germline assignment: CDR1 GTSNPN and CDR2 SVGIG (reference sequence). CDR3 DNA: TGTGCCTGGAGTAGGGGGGACACGCTTGATGAAAAACTGTTTTTT. Translation: CAWSRGDTLDEKLFF.

This clone was detected only once. The V call is TRBV7-6, the J call TRBJ2-1, with 10 nucleotides matching TRBD1. The germline V gene has CDR1 SGHVS and CDR2 FNYEAQ. The junction had 8 bases not matched to a gene; V was cut back by 0 bases and J by 3 bases. The CDR3 loop spans 18 amino acids. CDR3 protein: CASSLAWGQGFLYNEQFF. In DNA, the CDR3 is TGTGCCAGCAGCTTAGCTTGGGGACAGGGGTTTCTCTACAATGAGCAGTTCTTC.

The chain combines TRBV5-1 with TRBJ1-6, with TRBD1 identical over 7 bases. Germline trimming cut 3 bases from V and 12 bases from J; bases unmatched to any gene: 12. CDR1 and CDR2 from the germline V gene are SGHRS and YFSETQ. The CDR3 has 15 residues. Here the CDR3 DNA reads TGCGCCAGCAGCTCTACAGGGGCCGCCGGGGAACCCCTCCACTTT. It yields the protein CASSSTGAAGEPLHF.

J is TRBJ1-1 and V is TRBV7-2; D is uncertain. V was shortened by 4 bases and J by 0 bases, with 15 bases between the two germline ends. The germline V gene encodes CDR1 SGHTA and CDR2 FQGNSA. This CDR3 spans 16 amino acids. The CDR3 region is CASSSPQARMNTEAFF. The DNA of the CDR3 is TGTGCCAGCAGCTCGCCCCAGGCCCGCATGAACACTGAAGCTTTCTTT.

V gene TRBV7-2 combines with J gene TRBJ2-1, with 8 positions matching TRBD2. The junction had 11 bases not matched to a gene; V was cut back by 2 bases and J by 14 bases. Per germline, CDR1 SGHTA and CDR2 FQGNSA. This CDR3 has 14 residues. CDR3 amino acids: CASSLLAGSSPEFF. In DNA form, the CDR3 reads TGTGCCAGCAGCTTACTAGCGGGTAGCTCTCCGGAGTTCTTC.

V usage is TRBV5-1 and J usage is TRBJ2-1, with 7 bases identical to TRBD1. The CDR3 has 15 amino acids. CDR1 and CDR2 from the germline V gene are SGHRS and YFSETQ. V gave up 0 bases and J gave up 10 bases; unmatched junction bases: 10. The CDR3 region has the DNA TGCGCCAGCAGCTTGGGACAGGGTATGCTTGGGGAGCAGTTCTTC. Encoded protein: CASSLGQGMLGEQFF.

The sample holds a few counts of this clone. The V and J genes are TRBV18 and TRBJ1-1; D remains unclear. The CDR3 totals 15 residues. With 1 base removed from V and 3 bases from J, the gap between germline ends came to 12 bases. The V gene's germline CDR1 is KGHSH and CDR2 LQKENI. The CDR3 DNA reads as TGTGCCAGCTCACCACACGGGTCCGCGGACACTGAAGCTTTCTTT. It codes for CASSPHGSADTEAFF.

The chain links TRBV15 to TRBJ1-1, with 8 bases fitting TRBD1. From germline, CDR1 is LNHNV and CDR2 YYDKDF (reference sequence). This CDR3 has 15 amino acids. With V trimmed by 2 bases and J by 5 bases, 7 bases remained unmatched. CDR3 DNA sequence: TGTGCCACCAGCAGACAAACAGGGGGTCGGACTGAAGCTTTCTTT. Residues: CATSRQTGGRTEAFF.